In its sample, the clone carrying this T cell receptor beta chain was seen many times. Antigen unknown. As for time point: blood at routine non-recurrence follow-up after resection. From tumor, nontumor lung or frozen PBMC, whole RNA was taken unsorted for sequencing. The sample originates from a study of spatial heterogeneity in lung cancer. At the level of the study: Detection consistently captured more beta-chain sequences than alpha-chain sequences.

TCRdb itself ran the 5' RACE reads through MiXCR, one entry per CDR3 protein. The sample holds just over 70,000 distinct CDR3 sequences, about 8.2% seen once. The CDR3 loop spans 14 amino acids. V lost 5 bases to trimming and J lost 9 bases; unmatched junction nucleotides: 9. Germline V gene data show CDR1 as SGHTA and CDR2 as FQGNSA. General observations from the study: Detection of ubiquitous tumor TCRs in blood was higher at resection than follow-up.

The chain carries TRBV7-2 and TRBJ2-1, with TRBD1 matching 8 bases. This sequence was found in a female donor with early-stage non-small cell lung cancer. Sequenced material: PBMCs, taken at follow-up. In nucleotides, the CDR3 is TGTGCCAGCAGCCGGACAGGGTTCTTTGGTGAGCAGTTCTTC. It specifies CASSRTGFFGEQFF.